A single sample gave rise to the 4 T cell receptor beta chains below, sequenced in a study of shared clonotypes between healthy human individuals. Measured with immunoSEQ multiplex PCR; TCRdb has only the in-frame clones, and not every one. Of millions of clones in the sample, 95% were seen once. The material sequenced was naive CD4+ T cells sorted from blood. Subset described: CD45RA+ positively selected. All receptors derive from a man younger than 30 in good health.

The chain uses TRBV2 and TRBJ1-1, with unresolved D. Trimming took 8 bases from V and 6 from J, leaving 7 bases between them. The germline V gene has CDR1 SNHLY and CDR2 FYNNEI. This CDR3 has 10 residues. CDR3 sequence (DNA): TGTGCCAGCGTTGACCCTGAAGCTTTCTTT. Its translation: CASVDPEAFF. The full variable domain, rest sourced from reference TRBV2 and TRBJ1-1, is EPEVTQTPSHQVTQMGQEVILRCVPISNHLYFYWYRQILGQKVEFLVSFYNNEISEKSEIFDDQFSVERPDGSNFTLKIRSTKLEDSAMYFCASVDPEAFFGQGTRLTVV.

The rearrangement joins TRBV18 to TRBJ2-1; 8 nucleotides line up with TRBD1. The J segment lost 12 bases and the V segment lost 0 bases, leaving 10 bases of the junction unmatched. The CDR3 contains 15 residues. CDR1 and CDR2 (germline): KGHSH, LQKENI. The CDR3 sequence: CASSPPGQDVLGQFF. DNA for the CDR3: TGTGCCAGCTCACCACCGGGACAGGACGTTCTGGGGCAGTTCTTC.

V usage is TRBV4-1 and J usage is TRBJ2-1, with 7 bases that match TRBD1. Germline trimming cut 1 base from V and 6 bases from J; bases unmatched to any gene: 6. The CDR3 has 15 amino acids. Germline V CDR1 and CDR2: MGHRA, YSYEKL. Here the CDR3 DNA reads TGCGCCAGCAGCCAAGCGCAGGGGGTTCTCAATGAGCAGTTCTTC. Residues: CASSQAQGVLNEQFF.

The chain employs TRBV5-4 and TRBJ1-1; D call uncertain. V gave up 2 bases and J gave up 1 base, with 9 bases separating them. From germline, CDR1 is SGHNT and CDR2 YYREEE (reference sequence). CDR3 length equals 14 residues. CDR3 residues: CASSFLSGNTEAFF. CDR3 nucleotides: TGTGCCAGCAGCTTTTTGTCCGGGAACACTGAAGCTTTCTTT.